Shown below are 12 T cell receptor beta chains from a single sample sequenced in a study of early T cells in non-severe SARS-CoV-2 infection. TCRdb re-called the 5' RACE reads with MiXCR, one entry per CDR3 protein. The profile shows 45,000 to 55,000 distinct CDR3 sequences, approximately 6.7% of them singletons. Sequencing used whole blood. These receptors all stem from an adult who was a healthcare worker with PCR-confirmed SARS-CoV-2 infection or an uninfected control (not recorded which).

This clonotype showed up many times. The chain combines TRBV19 with TRBJ2-3; unclear D gene. The CDR3 contains 14 residues. V was cut by 7 bases and J by 7 bases, with 18 bases left in between. Looked up from germline, CDR1 is LNHDA and CDR2 is SQIVND (reference sequence). The CDR3 sequence: CASKDPDRSNTQYF. The CDR3 DNA reads TGTGCCAGTAAGGATCCGGATCGTTCAAATACGCAGTATTTT.

In its sample, this clonotype was seen many times. The V and J genes are TRBV5-6 and TRBJ1-5; the match to TRBD1 covers 7 bases. The CDR3 covers 15 residues. V shed 4 bases, J shed 3 bases, and the junction held 7 bases outside the gene matches. The germline CDR1 and CDR2 sequences are SGHDT and YYEEEE. CDR3 sequence reads: CASSTTGVDNQPQHF. The DNA of the CDR3 is TGTGCCAGCAGCACCACAGGGGTCGACAATCAGCCCCAGCATTTT. Based on the CDR3 plus reference TRBV5-6 and TRBJ1-5, the full variable domain is DAGVTQSPTHLIKTRGQQVTLRCSPKSGHDTVSWYQQALGQGPQFIFQYYEEEERQRGNFPDRFSGHQFPNYSSELNVNALLLGDSALYLCASSTTGVDNQPQHFGDGTRLSIL.

The chain couples TRBV3-1 to TRBJ2-7, with a weak D call TRBD1 (5 bases). Germline V gene sequence: CDR1 LGHDT, CDR2 YNNKEL (reference sequence). Trimming took 1 base from V and 3 from J, leaving 13 bases between them. This CDR3 has 15 residues. CDR3 DNA sequence: TGTGCCAGCAGCCAAGGGGGCGTAGTATACTACGAGCAGTACTTC. This gives the protein CASSQGGVVYYEQYF.

This clonotype was picked up a small number of times. The gene calls are TRBV12-3 or TRBV12-4 and TRBJ1-6; D might be TRBD1 (5 bases). CDR3 size: 15 residues. V dropped 1 base and J dropped 7 bases, with 11 bases sitting between them. The CDR3 DNA sequence: TGTGCCAGCAGTTTAGTCGCCGGGGGGAATTCACCCCTCCACTTT. Protein sequence: CASSLVAGGNSPLHF.

This clonotype was seen many times. The gene calls are TRBV11-3 and TRBJ2-3, with D unclear. The CDR3 sequence is 18 residues long. The V gene lost 0 bases and the J gene lost 0 bases, with 16 bases spanning the gap. Germline assignment: CDR1 SGHNT and CDR2 YENEEA. The DNA of the CDR3 is TGTGCCAGCAGCTTAGATCTCCCCCCGCACGCTAGCACAGATACGCAGTATTTT. Translating gives CASSLDLPPHASTDTQYF.

In this sample, this clonotype turned up a few times. The gene calls are TRBV9 and TRBJ2-1, with TRBD2 matching over 8 bases. The ends lost 4 bases at V and 8 bases at J; junction bases unmatched: 14. This CDR3 spans 16 amino acids. Germline V gene lookup returns CDR1 SGDLS and CDR2 YYNGEE. CDR3 amino acids: CASSPRTGLAVYEQFF. CDR3 in DNA: TGTGCCAGCAGCCCCCGCACCGGACTAGCAGTTTATGAGCAGTTCTTC.

This clonotype has at least ten counts. In nucleotides, the CDR3 is TGTGCCAGCAGCCTAACCGGAGGAAGGCCTGAAGCTTTCTTT. Its protein is CASSLTGGRPEAFF. This rearrangement joins TRBV7-8 to TRBJ1-1; D is ambiguous. V dropped 5 bases and J dropped 6 bases, with 16 bases sitting between them. CDR1 is SGHVS and CDR2 is FQNEAQ in the germline V gene. The CDR3 runs 14 residues.

This clonotype was counted between two and nine times. The rearrangement uses TRBV2 and TRBJ2-7; D perhaps matches TRBD1 (5 bases). The CDR3 loop spans 16 amino acids. In germline, CDR1 is SNHLY, CDR2 FYNNEI. The ends were cut back, 3 bases at V and 0 bases at J, with 15 bases in the middle. DNA for the CDR3: TGTGCCAGCAGTGAGCGCAACAGGTTCAGCTCCTACGAGCAGTACTTC. Its protein product is CASSERNRFSSYEQYF.

This clonotype was observed at least ten times. This sequence joins TRBV7-9 and TRBJ2-3, with 9 bases that match TRBD1. This CDR3 spans 16 amino acids. Trimming cost V 4 bases and J 2 bases; bases outside gene matches: 7. Germline V lookup: CDR1 SEHNR, CDR2 FQNEAQ (reference sequence). CDR3 sequence reads: CASSSLRDRVTDTQYF. For the CDR3, the DNA is TGTGCCAGCAGCTCTCTCCGGGACAGGGTCACAGATACGCAGTATTTT. Supplemented by reference TRBV7-9 and TRBJ2-3, the full variable domain reads DTGVSQNPRHKITKRGQNVTFRCDPISEHNRLYWYRQTLGQGPEFLTYFQNEAQLEKSRLLSDRFSAERPKGSFSTLEIQRTEQGDSAMYLCASSSLRDRVTDTQYFGPGTRLTVL.

To note about this clonotype: A much more abundant neighbour one base away suggests this may be a read error. The chain uses TRBV6-2 or TRBV6-3 and TRBJ1-2; 9 nucleotides align to TRBD1. Germline loops: CDR1 MNHEY, CDR2 SVGEGT. With 6 bases clipped from V and 0 bases from J, the junction kept 5 bases outside the gene matches. CDR3 length: 15 residues. CDR3 region: CASSQGQGTNYGYTF. For the CDR3, the DNA is TGTGCCAGCAGCCAAGGACAGGGGACTAACTATGGCTACACCTTC.

This clonotype has a count of ten or more. The V call is TRBV6-2 or TRBV6-3, the J call TRBJ1-1; D not certain. The CDR3 spans 14 residues. Germline values: CDR1 MNHEY, CDR2 SVGEGT. The V and J ends lost 5 bases and 0 bases respectively, with 10 bases between them. The CDR3 DNA follows: TGTGCCAGCAGTCAGATGTTCCTGAACACTGAAGCTTTCTTT. Its translation: CASSQMFLNTEAFF.

This clonotype was observed at least ten times. Germline and junction disagree at one end, which may indicate a read error. J is TRBJ1-1 and V is TRBV11-2; 9 bases are shared with TRBD1. The germline CDR1 and CDR2 sequences are SGHAT and FQNNGV. This CDR3 has 11 amino acids. The CDR3 loop is CASSQERTGVF. The CDR3 region has the DNA TGTGCCAGCAGCCAGGAACGGACAGGGGTCTTT.